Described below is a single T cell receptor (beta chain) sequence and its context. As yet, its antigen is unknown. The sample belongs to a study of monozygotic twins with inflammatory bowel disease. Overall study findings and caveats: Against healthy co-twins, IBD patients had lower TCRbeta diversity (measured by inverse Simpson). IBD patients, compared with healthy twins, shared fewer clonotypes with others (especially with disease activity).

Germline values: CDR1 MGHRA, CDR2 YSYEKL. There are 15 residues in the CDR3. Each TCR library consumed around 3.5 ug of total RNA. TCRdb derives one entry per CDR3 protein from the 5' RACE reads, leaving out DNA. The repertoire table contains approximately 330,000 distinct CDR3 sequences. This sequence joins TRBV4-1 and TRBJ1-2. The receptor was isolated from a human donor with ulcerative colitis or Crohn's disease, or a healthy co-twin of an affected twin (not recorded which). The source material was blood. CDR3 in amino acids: CASSQFFGVNYGYTF.